Listed below are T cell receptor beta chains from one sample, sequenced in a study of T-cell memory formation after mild COVID-19. TCRdb fed the 5' RACE reads into MiXCR, producing one record per CDR3 protein. The sample has hundreds of thousands of distinct CDR3 sequences; around 28% are singletons. The sample taken for sequencing was PBMCs or a T cell subset sorted from them (not recorded which). The receptor set was obtained from an adult woman who had mild COVID-19 (a few samples of this study predate the infection). Cell type and time point are not known. Both conserved end residues are part of each CDR3. A D gene is named only where the DNA matches it firmly. Size values are once, few and many counts, or a class for expanded clones, and some rows have none.

d_call clone_size cdr3_length j_call v_call cdr3_aa cdr3_nt
- few 15 TRBJ2-7 TRBV12-3/TRBV12-4 CASSTTGPSSYEQYF TGTGCCAGCAGTACGACAGGACCAAGCTCCTACGAGCAGTACTTC
- - 15 TRBJ1-5 TRBV9 CASSVDPGRDQPQHF TGTGCCAGCAGCGTCGACCCAGGGAGGGATCAGCCCCAGCATTTT
TRBD1 - 16 TRBJ2-1 TRBV4-3 CASSDRGLSGEDEQFF TGCGCCAGCAGCGACAGGGGCCTGTCAGGGGAAGATGAGCAGTTCTTC
- few 14 TRBJ2-1 TRBV20-1 CSAESESSYNEQFF TGCAGTGCCGAAAGCGAGAGCTCCTACAATGAGCAGTTCTTC
TRBD2 few 16 TRBJ2-1 TRBV24-1 CATSDPGTSGLNEQFF TGTGCCACCAGTGATCCCGGGACTAGCGGACTCAATGAGCAGTTCTTC
- few 14 TRBJ1-1 TRBV24-1 CATREGPVNTEAFF TGTGCCACCAGAGAGGGGCCCGTGAACACTGAAGCTTTCTTT
- - 17 TRBJ2-3 TRBV10-3 CAISEGNGGASTDTQYF TGTGCCATCAGTGAAGGAAATGGGGGCGCCAGCACAGATACGCAGTATTTT
- - 13 TRBJ2-3 TRBV6-6 CASSPGATDTQYF TGTGCCAGCAGCCCAGGGGCCACAGATACGCAGTATTTT
- few 13 TRBJ1-5 TRBV3-1 CASRGGSNQPQHF TGTGCCAGCAGGGGGGGGAGCAATCAGCCCCAGCATTTT
- - 13 TRBJ2-3 TRBV12-3/TRBV12-4 CASSLGEWGTQYF TGTGCCAGCAGTTTAGGGGAGTGGGGTACGCAGTATTTT
TRBD2 few 15 TRBJ2-3 TRBV7-2 CASSARTSGIDTQYF TGTGCCAGCAGCGCCCGGACTAGCGGAATAGATACGCAGTATTTT
- few 18 TRBJ2-7 TRBV19 CASSPPKMGLRGPCEQYF TGTGCCAGTAGTCCGCCGAAGATGGGGTTAAGGGGTCCCTGCGAGCAGTACTTC
- - 14 TRBJ1-5 TRBV6-5 CASSPGWKDQPQHF TGTGCCAGCAGTCCGGGTTGGAAAGATCAGCCCCAGCATTTT
- few 13 TRBJ2-7 TRBV11-3 CASSYLQGYEQYF TGTGCCAGCAGCTACCTCCAGGGCTACGAGCAGTACTTC
- - 14 TRBJ2-7 TRBV2 CASSEALGGAEQYF TGTGCCAGCAGTGAAGCGCTTGGGGGCGCCGAGCAGTACTTC
TRBD2 few 16 TRBJ2-1 TRBV24-1 CATSDFTGSLADEQFF TGTGCCACCAGTGATTTCACCGGGAGCCTAGCGGATGAGCAGTTCTTC
TRBD2 - 15 TRBJ2-7 TRBV5-1 CASSFGTRDYYEQYF TGCGCCAGCAGTTTTGGAACACGGGACTACTACGAGCAGTACTTC
TRBD2 - 16 TRBJ2-1 TRBV19 CASSMRGGTSYNEQFF TGTGCCAGTAGTATGCGGGGGGGCACCTCCTACAATGAGCAGTTCTTC